Each of the 13 T cell receptor beta chains below was sequenced from the same sample in a study of Graves' ophthalmopathy and Graves' hyperthyroidism. Amplification of TCR beta CDR3 regions used RNA transcripts. Second-round multiplex PCR followed a first-round RT-PCR using HTBI primers. TCRdb recomputed calls from the multiplex PCR reads with MiXCR, one row per CDR3 protein. The sample has approximately 540,000 distinct CDR3 sequences, about two fifths seen once. Sequencing was done on a sample of peripheral blood or thyroid tissue (not recorded which). All receptors derive from an adult man with Graves' hyperthyroidism.

This clonotype was counted ten times or more. V gene TRBV9 combines with J gene TRBJ2-7; TRBD2 agrees at 8 bases. Germline assignment: CDR1 SGDLS and CDR2 YYNGEE. Trimming took 0 bases from V and 2 from J; bases not matched to a gene: 4. There are 15 residues in the CDR3. The CDR3 DNA reads as TGTGCCAGCAGCGTAGGCGATAGCGGGACCTACGAGCAGTACTTC. It codes for CASSVGDSGTYEQYF.

The chain has TRBV24-1 and TRBJ2-7, with 9 nucleotides matching TRBD2. CDR1 is KGHDR and CDR2 is SFDVKD in the germline V gene. The CDR3 has 16 amino acids. With 9 bases clipped from V and 2 bases from J, the junction kept 13 bases outside the gene matches. CDR3 region: CATSPSGGGDPYEQYF. For the CDR3, the DNA is TGTGCCACCTCCCCATCTGGCGGGGGGGATCCCTACGAGCAGTACTTC.

As regards this clonotype: One junction end does not reproduce the germline sequence, and a read error may be involved. The J gene is TRBJ1-1, the V gene TRBV5-1; no firm D call. The CDR3 spans 16 residues. Germline CDR1 reads SGHRS; CDR2 reads YFSETQ. The CDR3 region has the DNA TGCGCCAGCGGCTTGGCGGAACAATGGTGGGGAACTGAAGCTTTCTTT. The encoded protein is CASGLAEQWWGTEAFF.

The genes are TRBV7-6 and TRBJ1-1; 9 bases are a match to TRBD1. Germline CDR1 is SGHVS and CDR2 is FNYEAQ. The CDR3 runs 14 residues. V lost 5 bases, J lost 7 bases, and 8 bases stayed unmatched. The CDR3 here is CASSLGQGMDEAFF. Here the CDR3 DNA reads TGTGCCAGCAGCCTGGGACAGGGAATGGATGAAGCTTTCTTT. The full variable domain, rest sourced from reference TRBV7-6 and TRBJ1-1, is GAGVSQSPRYKVTKRGQDVALRCDPISGHVSLYWYRQALGQGPEFLTYFNYEAQQDKSGLPNDRFSAERPEGSISTLTIQRTEQRDSAMYRCASSLGQGMDEAFFGQGTRLTVV.

This clonotype appeared many times. The chain has TRBV29-1 and TRBJ2-2, with D maybe TRBD2 (5 bases). V was shortened by 3 bases and J by 1 base, with 9 bases between the two germline ends. CDR1 is SQVTM, CDR2 ANQGSEA, per germline. This CDR3 is 14 amino acids long. The CDR3 nucleotides read TGCAGCGTTGAGCTTAGCGAGAACACCGGGGAGCTGTTTTTT. Amino acid sequence: CSVELSENTGELFF.

This chain uses TRBV5-1 with TRBJ1-6, with 8 positions matching TRBD1. With V trimmed by 4 bases and J by 3 bases, 3 bases remained unmatched. This CDR3 has 15 residues. Germline CDR1 reads SGHRS; CDR2 reads YFSETQ. CDR3 loop: CASSDTGGYNSPLHF. In DNA, the CDR3 is TGCGCCAGCAGCGATACAGGGGGCTATAATTCACCCCTCCACTTT.

This clonotype was counted ten times or more. This chain uses TRBV3-1 with TRBJ1-2, with a weak D call TRBD1 (5 bases). The CDR3 has 11 amino acids. Per germline, CDR1 LGHDT and CDR2 YNNKEL (reference sequence). The V and J ends lost 6 bases and 8 bases respectively, with 10 bases between them. CDR3 sequence: CASRGTDGYTF. The CDR3 coding sequence is TGTGCCAGCAGAGGGACGGACGGCTACACCTTC.

Concerning this clonotype: No DNA is shown, since the ends of the CDR3 on it are uncertain; the CDR3 is the one TCRdb lists. This sequence joins TRBV9 and TRBJ2-2; the table's TRBD1 call for D was not verified on the DNA. With termini counted, the CDR3 has 14 amino acids. Germline V gene lookup returns CDR1 SGDLS and CDR2 YYNGEE. This CDR3 reads CASSVSGSPGSCFF.

At least ten counts were recorded for this clonotype. The rearrangement joins TRBV7-9 to TRBJ2-7, with D tentatively TRBD1 or TRBD2 (5 bases each). Germline lookup yields CDR1 SEHNR and CDR2 FQNEAQ (reference sequence). Trimming left V 5 bases short and J 7 bases short, with 12 bases between. The CDR3 loop spans 12 amino acids. In DNA form, the CDR3 reads TGTGCCAGCAGCCTAATAGGGGAGGAGCAGTACTTC. Amino acid sequence: CASSLIGEEQYF.

About this clonotype itself: This may arise from a read error, as a much more abundant clone is one base away. V gene TRBV19 combines with J gene TRBJ2-5; 8 bases map to TRBD1. This CDR3 spans 15 amino acids. Germline CDR1 reads LNHDA; CDR2 reads SQIVND (reference sequence). V lost 4 bases, J lost 4 bases, and 8 bases stayed unmatched. The CDR3 sequence: CASSSQGAHRETQYF. The CDR3 region has the DNA TGTGCCAGTAGTAGCCAGGGGGCTCACCGAGAGACCCAGTACTTC.

This clonotype has a count of ten or more. The chain uses TRBV20-1 and TRBJ2-7; 13 bases are shared with TRBD2. The CDR3 totals 14 residues. The J segment lost 7 bases and the V segment lost 6 bases, leaving 9 bases of the junction unmatched. CDR1 and CDR2 (germline): DFQATT, SNEGSKA (reference sequence). The chain's CDR3 is CSAPRTSGSGEQYF. The CDR3 DNA reads TGCAGTGCCCCCAGGACTAGCGGGAGCGGTGAGCAGTACTTC.

This clonotype was picked up a small number of times. This chain joins TRBV9 and TRBJ1-2, with a tentative D call TRBD1 (6 bases). The V gene lost 3 bases and the J gene lost 1 base, with 19 bases spanning the gap. This CDR3 has 17 residues. In germline, CDR1 is SGDLS, CDR2 YYNGEE. CDR3 DNA sequence: TGTGCCAGCAGCGCCCGACTCAGGACAGAAATTAACTATGGCTACACCTTC. It specifies CASSARLRTEINYGYTF.

The chain recombines TRBV9 with TRBJ1-2; D not resolved. CDR1 and CDR2 from the germline V gene are SGDLS and YYNGEE. The CDR3 is 13 residues long. Trimming left V 4 bases short and J 3 bases short, with 10 bases between. CDR3 bases: TGTGCCAGCAGCACCTCTAACTACTATGGCTACACCTTC. Translated, it gives CASSTSNYYGYTF.